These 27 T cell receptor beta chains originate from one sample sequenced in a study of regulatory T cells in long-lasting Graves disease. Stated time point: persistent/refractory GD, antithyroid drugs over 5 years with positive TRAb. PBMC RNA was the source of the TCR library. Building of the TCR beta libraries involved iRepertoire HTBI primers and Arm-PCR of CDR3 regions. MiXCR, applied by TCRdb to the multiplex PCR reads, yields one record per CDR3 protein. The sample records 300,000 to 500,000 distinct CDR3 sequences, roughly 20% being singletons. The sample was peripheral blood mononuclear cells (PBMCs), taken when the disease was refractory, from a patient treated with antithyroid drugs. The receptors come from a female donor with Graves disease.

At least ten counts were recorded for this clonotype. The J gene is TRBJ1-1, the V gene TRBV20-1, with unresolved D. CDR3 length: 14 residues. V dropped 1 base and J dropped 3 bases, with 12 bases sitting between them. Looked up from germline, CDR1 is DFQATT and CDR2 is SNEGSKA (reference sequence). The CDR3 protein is CSARVSSGDTEAFF. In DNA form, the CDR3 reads TGCAGTGCTAGAGTTTCGTCTGGCGACACTGAAGCTTTCTTT.

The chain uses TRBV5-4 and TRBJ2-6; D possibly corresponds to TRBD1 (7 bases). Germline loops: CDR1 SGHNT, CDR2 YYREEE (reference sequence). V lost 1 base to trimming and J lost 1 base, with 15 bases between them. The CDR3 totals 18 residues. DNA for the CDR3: TGTGCCAGCAGCTTGTCGCAGGGGGGAGGATCTGGGGCCAACGTCCTGACTTTC. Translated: CASSLSQGGGSGANVLTF.

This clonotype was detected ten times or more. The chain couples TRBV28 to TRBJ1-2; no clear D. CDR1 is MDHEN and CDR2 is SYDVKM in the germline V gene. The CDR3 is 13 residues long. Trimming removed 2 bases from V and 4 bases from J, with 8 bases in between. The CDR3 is CASSLQDPYGYTF. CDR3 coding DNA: TGTGCCAGCAGTTTACAGGATCCCTATGGCTACACCTTC.

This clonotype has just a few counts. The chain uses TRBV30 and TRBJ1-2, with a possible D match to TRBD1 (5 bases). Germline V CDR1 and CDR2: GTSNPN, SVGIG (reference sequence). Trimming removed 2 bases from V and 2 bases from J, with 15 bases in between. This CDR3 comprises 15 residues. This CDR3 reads CAWSSRGLVNYGYTF. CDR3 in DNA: TGTGCCTGGAGTTCGAGGGGCCTAGTGAACTATGGCTACACCTTC. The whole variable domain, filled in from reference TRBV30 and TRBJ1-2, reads SQTIHQWPATLVQPVGSPLSLECTVEGTSNPNLYWYRQAAGRGLQLLFYSVGIGQISSEVPQNLSASRPQDRQFILSSKKLLLSDSGFYLCAWSSRGLVNYGYTFGSGTRLTVV.

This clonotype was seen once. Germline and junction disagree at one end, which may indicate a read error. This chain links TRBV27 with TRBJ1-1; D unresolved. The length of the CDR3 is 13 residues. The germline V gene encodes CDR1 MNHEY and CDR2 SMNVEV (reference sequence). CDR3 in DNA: TGTGCCAGCAGGTTATCGGAGGGCACTGAAGCTTTCTTT. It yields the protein CASRLSEGTEAFF.

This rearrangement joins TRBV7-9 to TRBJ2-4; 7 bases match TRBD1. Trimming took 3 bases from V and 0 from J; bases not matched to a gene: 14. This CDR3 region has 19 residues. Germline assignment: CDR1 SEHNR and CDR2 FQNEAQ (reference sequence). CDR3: CASSFGLTGTALAKNIQYF. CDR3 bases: TGTGCCAGCAGCTTTGGCTTGACCGGGACAGCCCTAGCCAAAAACATTCAGTACTTC.

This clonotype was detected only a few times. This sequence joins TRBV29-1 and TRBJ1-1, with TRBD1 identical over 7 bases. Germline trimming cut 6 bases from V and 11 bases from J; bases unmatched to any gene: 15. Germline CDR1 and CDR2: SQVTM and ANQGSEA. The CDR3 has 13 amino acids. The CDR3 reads CSVWTGAPPGAFF. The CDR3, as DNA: TGCAGCGTGTGGACAGGAGCCCCCCCTGGGGCTTTCTTT. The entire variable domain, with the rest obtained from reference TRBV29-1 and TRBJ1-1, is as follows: SAVISQKPSRDICQRGTSLTIQCQVDSQVTMMFWYRQQPGQSLTLIATANQGSEATYESGFVIDKFPISRPNLTFSTLTVSNMSPEDSSIYLCSVWTGAPPGAFFGQGTRLTVV.

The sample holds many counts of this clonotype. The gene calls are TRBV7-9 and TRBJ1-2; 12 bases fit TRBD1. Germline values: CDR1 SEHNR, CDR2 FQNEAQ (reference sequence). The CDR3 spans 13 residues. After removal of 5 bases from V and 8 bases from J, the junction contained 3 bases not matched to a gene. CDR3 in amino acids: CASSLGTGGGYTF. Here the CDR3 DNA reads TGTGCCAGCAGCCTCGGGACAGGGGGCGGCTACACCTTC.

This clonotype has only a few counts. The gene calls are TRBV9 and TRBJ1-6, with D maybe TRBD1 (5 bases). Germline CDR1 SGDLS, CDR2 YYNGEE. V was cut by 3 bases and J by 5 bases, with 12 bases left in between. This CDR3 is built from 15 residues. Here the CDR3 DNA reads TGTGCCAGCAGCGAATCGGGGGGGGATAATTCACCCCTCCACTTT. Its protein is CASSESGGDNSPLHF.

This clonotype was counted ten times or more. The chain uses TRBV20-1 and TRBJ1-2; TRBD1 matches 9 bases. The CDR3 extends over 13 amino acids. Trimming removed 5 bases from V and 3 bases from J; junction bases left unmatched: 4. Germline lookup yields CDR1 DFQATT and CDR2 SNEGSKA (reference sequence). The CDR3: CSALTGGHYGYTF. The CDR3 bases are TGCAGTGCTTTGACAGGGGGGCACTATGGCTACACCTTC.

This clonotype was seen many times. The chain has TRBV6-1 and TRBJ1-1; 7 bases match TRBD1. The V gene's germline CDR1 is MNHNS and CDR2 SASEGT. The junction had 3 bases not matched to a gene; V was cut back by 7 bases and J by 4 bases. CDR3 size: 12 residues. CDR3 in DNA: TGTGCCAGCAACAGGGGCACCACTGAAGCTTTCTTT. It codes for CASNRGTTEAFF.

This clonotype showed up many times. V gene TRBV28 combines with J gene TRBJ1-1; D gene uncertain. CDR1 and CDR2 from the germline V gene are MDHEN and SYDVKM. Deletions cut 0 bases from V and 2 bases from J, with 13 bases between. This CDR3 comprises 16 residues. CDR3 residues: CASSLWGTEANTEAFF. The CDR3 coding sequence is TGTGCCAGCAGTTTATGGGGCACGGAGGCAAACACTGAAGCTTTCTTT.

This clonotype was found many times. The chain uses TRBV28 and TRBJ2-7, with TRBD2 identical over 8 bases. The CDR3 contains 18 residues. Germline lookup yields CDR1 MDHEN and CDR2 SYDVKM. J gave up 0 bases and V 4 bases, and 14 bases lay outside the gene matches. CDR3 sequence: CASSSRTSPRFSSYEQYF. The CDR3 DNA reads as TGTGCCAGCAGTTCTCGGACTAGCCCGAGATTCAGCTCCTACGAGCAGTACTTC.

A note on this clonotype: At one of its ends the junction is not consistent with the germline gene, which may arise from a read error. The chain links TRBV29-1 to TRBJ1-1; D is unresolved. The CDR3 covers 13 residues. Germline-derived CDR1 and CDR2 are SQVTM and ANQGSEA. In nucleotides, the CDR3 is TGCAGCGTTTTGGGCGGTAAGAGCACTGAAGCTCTCTTT. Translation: CSVLGGKSTEALF.

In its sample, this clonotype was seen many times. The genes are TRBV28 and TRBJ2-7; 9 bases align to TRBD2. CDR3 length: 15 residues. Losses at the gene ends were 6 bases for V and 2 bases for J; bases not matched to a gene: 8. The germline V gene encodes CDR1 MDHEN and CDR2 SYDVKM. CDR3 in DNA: TGTGCCAGCAGCCCGAATAGCGGGAGACCCTACGAGCAGTACTTC. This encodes CASSPNSGRPYEQYF.

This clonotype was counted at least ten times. DNA of the CDR3: TGTGCCACCAGTGATCCCAGGGGGAGAGAGACCCAGTACTTC. It translates to CATSDPRGRETQYF. This rearrangement joins TRBV24-1 to TRBJ2-5; 7 bases line up with TRBD1. There are 14 residues in the CDR3. The V and J ends lost 3 bases and 4 bases, in that order; junction bases with no gene match: 4. CDR1 KGHDR and CDR2 SFDVKD come from the germline V gene.

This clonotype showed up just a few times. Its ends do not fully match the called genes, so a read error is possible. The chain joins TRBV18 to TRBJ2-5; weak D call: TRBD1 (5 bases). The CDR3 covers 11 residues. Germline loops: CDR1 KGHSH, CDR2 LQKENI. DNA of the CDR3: TGTGCCAGCTCACCTTACAGGCCCCGGGACTTC. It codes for CASSPYRPRDF.

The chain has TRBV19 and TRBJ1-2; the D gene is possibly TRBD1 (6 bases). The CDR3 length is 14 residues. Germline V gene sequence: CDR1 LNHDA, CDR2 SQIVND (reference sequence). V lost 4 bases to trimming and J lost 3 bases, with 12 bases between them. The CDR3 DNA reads TGTGCCAGTAGTACTCGACAGGCTTACTATGGCTACACCTTC. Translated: CASSTRQAYYGYTF.

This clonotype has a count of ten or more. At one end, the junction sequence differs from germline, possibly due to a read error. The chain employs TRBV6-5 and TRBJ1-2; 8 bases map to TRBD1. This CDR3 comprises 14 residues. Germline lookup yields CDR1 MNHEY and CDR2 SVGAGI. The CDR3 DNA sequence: TGTGCCAGCAGCTACTCGGACAGGGCTAGTGGCTACACCTTC. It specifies CASSYSDRASGYTF.

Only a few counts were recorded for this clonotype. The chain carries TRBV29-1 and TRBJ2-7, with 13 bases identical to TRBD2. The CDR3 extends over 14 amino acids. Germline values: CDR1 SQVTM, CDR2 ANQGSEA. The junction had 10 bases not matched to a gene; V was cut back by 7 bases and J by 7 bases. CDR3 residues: CSAGPGLAGREQYF. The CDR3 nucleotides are TGCAGCGCCGGGCCGGGACTAGCGGGACGAGAGCAGTACTTC.

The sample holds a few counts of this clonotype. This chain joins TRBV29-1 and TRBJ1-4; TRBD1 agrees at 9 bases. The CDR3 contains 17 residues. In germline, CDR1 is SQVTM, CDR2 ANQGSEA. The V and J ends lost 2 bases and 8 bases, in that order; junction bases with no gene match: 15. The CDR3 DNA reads TGCAGCGTTGAAATCGTGACAGGGGGTGGCCTTGGGGAAAAACTGTTTTTT. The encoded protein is CSVEIVTGGGLGEKLFF.

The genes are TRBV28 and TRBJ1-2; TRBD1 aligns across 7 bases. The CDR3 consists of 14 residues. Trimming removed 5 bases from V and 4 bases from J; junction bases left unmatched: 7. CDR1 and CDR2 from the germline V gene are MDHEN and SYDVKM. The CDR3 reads CASSARGRSYGYTF. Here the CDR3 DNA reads TGTGCCAGCAGTGCTAGGGGGCGGTCCTATGGCTACACCTTC.

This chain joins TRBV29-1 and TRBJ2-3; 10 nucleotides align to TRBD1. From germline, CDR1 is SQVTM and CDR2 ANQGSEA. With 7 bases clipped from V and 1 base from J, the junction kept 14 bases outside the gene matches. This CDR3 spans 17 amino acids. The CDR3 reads CSAPRGQGRAGTDTQYF. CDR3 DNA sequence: TGCAGCGCCCCTAGGGGACAGGGGAGAGCGGGCACAGATACGCAGTATTTT.

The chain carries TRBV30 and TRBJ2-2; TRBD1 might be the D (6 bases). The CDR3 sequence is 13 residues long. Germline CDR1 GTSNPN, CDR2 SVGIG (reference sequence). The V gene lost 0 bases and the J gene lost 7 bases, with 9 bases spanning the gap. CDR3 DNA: TGTGCCTGGAGTGTACAGGGTCTCGGGGAGCTGTTTTTT. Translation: CAWSVQGLGELFF.

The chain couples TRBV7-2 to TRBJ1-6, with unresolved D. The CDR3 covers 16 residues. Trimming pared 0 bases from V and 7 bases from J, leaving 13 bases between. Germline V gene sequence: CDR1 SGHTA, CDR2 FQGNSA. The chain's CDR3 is CASSLALMTANSPLHF. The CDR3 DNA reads TGTGCCAGCAGCTTAGCGCTAATGACTGCAAATTCACCCCTCCACTTT.

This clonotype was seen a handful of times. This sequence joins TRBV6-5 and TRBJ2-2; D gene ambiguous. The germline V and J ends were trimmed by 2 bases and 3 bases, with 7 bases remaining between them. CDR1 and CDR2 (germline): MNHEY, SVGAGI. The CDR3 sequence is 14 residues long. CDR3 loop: CASSYGSYTGELFF. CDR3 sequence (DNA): TGTGCCAGCAGTTACGGCTCTTACACCGGGGAGCTGTTTTTT.

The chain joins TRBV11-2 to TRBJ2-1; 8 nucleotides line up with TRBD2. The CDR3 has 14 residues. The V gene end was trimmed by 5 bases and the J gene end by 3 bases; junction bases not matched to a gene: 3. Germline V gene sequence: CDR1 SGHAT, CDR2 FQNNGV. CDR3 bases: TGTGCCAGCAGCCCGGGACTAGGCTACAATGAGCAGTTCTTC. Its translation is CASSPGLGYNEQFF.